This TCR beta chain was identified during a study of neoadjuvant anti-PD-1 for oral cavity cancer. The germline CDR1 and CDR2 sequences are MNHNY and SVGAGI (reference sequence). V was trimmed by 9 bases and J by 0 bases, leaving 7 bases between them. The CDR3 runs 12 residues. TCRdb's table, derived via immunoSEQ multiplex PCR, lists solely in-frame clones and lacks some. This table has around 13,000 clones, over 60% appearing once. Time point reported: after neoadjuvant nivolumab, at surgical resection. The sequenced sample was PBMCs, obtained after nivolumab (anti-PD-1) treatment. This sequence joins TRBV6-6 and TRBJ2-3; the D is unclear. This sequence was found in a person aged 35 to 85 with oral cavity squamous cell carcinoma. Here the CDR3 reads CASTDSTDTQYF. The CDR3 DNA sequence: TGTGCCAGTACGGATAGCACAGATACGCAGTATTTT.